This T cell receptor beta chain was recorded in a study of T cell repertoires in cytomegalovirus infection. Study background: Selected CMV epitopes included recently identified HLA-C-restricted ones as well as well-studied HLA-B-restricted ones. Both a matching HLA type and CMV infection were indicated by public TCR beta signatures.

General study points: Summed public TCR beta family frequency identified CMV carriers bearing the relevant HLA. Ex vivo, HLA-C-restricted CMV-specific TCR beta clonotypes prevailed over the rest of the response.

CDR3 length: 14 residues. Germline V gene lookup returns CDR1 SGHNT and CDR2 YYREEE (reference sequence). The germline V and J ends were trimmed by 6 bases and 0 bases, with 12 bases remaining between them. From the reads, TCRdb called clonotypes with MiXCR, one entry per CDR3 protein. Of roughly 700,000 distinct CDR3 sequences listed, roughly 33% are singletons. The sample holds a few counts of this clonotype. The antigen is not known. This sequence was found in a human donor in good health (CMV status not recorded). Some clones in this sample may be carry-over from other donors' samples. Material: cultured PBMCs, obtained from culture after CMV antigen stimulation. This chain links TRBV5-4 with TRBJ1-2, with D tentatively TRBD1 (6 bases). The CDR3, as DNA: TGTGCCAGCAACGAGGACAGTGCTAACTATGGCTACACCTTC. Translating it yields CASNEDSANYGYTF.